The T cell receptor beta chain under discussion was sequenced for a study of T cell responses to AZD1222 COVID-19 vaccine. Findings and limits, study-wide: Seropositive at baseline were only a handful of AZD1222 recipients. Repertoire sampling occurred only after the peak T cell response. A mostly white British donor set with more females was recruited, and clonal diversity was possibly underestimated.

The germline CDR1 and CDR2 sequences are SGHNT and YENEEA. The CDR3 runs 13 residues. With 3 bases removed from V and 6 bases from J, the gap between germline ends came to 8 bases. Note on this clone: Its cognate antigen is unknown.

Sequencing used immunoSEQ multiplex PCR; TCRdb keeps in-frame clones, though not all of them. The data hold about 120,000 clones, with around 90% observed a single time. This clonotype was obtained from an adult who received the MenACWY meningococcal vaccine as a control. This sequence joins TRBV11-3 and TRBJ2-2; no clear D. Sequencing used peripheral blood, obtained 28 days after the second dose of the MenACWY control vaccine. CDR3 DNA sequence: TGTGCCAGCAGCTTCGCTTATCCCGGGGAGCTGTTTTTT. Protein sequence: CASSFAYPGELFF.